These T cell receptor beta chains were read from a single sample in a study of cytomegalovirus exposure and HLA in healthy donors. Method: immunoSEQ multiplex PCR; TCRdb's copy keeps in-frame clones and lacks some. In total, the table holds some 39,000 clones. The sequencing input was PBMCs. These receptors came from a male donor in good health and CMV-seronegative. Both conserved end residues are part of each CDR3. The D gene is left open where the match is weak.

>TRBJ1-4|NA|TRBV5-1
CASSLDGSGEKLFF
TGCGCCAGCAGCCTAGACGGGTCGGGTGAAAAACTGTTTTTT
>TRBJ2-1|NA|TRBV9
CASRPGSNEQFF
TGTGCCAGCAGACCGGGGTCTAATGAGCAGTTCTTC
>TRBJ2-2|TRBD1|TRBV2
CASRPGQGTRELFF
TGTGCCAGCAGGCCGGGACAGGGTACGAGGGAGCTGTTTTTT
>TRBJ2-1|TRBD2|TRBV4-1
CASRSGIAGPYNEQFF
TGCGCCAGCAGGAGCGGGATAGCGGGGCCCTACAATGAGCAGTTCTTC
>TRBJ2-5|NA|TRBV4-1
CASSQTGYETQYF
TGCGCCAGCAGCCAAACAGGGTACGAGACCCAGTACTTC
>TRBJ2-7|TRBD1|TRBV14
CASSQTGADEQYF
TGTGCCAGCAGCCAGACAGGGGCTGACGAGCAGTACTTC
>TRBJ2-6|NA|TRBV7-2
CASSTTGPPGANVLTF
TGTGCCAGCAGCACGACAGGACCTCCCGGGGCCAACGTCCTGACTTTC
>TRBJ2-6|TRBD1|TRBV6-4
CASSPQGVGANVLTF
TGTGCCAGCAGCCCACAGGGGGTTGGGGCCAACGTCCTGACTTTC
>TRBJ1-1|TRBD1|TRBV5-8
CASSRTGGAGSTEAFF
TGTGCCAGCAGCCGGACAGGGGGCGCCGGGAGCACTGAAGCTTTCTTT
>TRBJ2-7|NA|TRBV29-1
CSVLARQTPYEQYF
TGCAGCGTCCTAGCCCGGCAAACACCCTACGAGCAGTACTTC
>TRBJ1-1|NA|TRBV4-1
CASSEGQGSTEAFF
TGCGCCAGCAGCGAGGGGCAGGGGTCCACTGAAGCTTTCTTT
>TRBJ1-4|NA|TRBV11-2
CASSLFRRNEKLFF
TGTGCCAGCAGCTTATTCCGTCGTAATGAAAAACTGTTTTTT
>TRBJ2-1|NA|TRBV5-6
CASSWGTGYNEQFF
TGTGCCAGCAGCTGGGGGACTGGATACAATGAGCAGTTCTTC
>TRBJ1-2|NA|TRBV28
CASRTGGYGYTF
TGTGCCAGCAGGACTGGTGGCTATGGCTACACCTTC
>TRBJ1-6|NA|TRBV28
CASTPTGIYNSPLHF
TGTGCCAGCACTCCAACAGGGATCTATAATTCACCCCTCCACTTT
>TRBJ2-7|NA|TRBV4-1
CASSQEVGAPYEQYF
TGCGCCAGCAGCCAAGAGGTAGGGGCGCCCTACGAGCAGTACTTC
>TRBJ2-2|NA|TRBV9
CASSVVEGNTGELFF
TGTGCCAGCAGCGTAGTCGAGGGAAACACCGGGGAGCTGTTTTTT
>TRBJ2-2|NA|TRBV19
CASSPFDSNTGELFF
TGTGCCAGTAGTCCCTTTGACTCCAACACCGGGGAGCTGTTTTTT
>TRBJ2-2|NA|TRBV19
CASSIGSGIGGELFF
TGTGCCAGTAGTATAGGTTCGGGGATAGGCGGGGAGCTGTTTTTT
>TRBJ2-7|NA|TRBV20-1
CSAPDSYEQYF
TGCAGTGCCCCAGACAGTTACGAGCAGTACTTC
>TRBJ1-5|NA|TRBV28
CASSRAQGVHQPQHF
TGTGCCAGCAGTCGCGCACAGGGAGTTCATCAGCCCCAGCATTTT
>TRBJ2-1|NA|TRBV27
CATSKPRQATYNEQFF
TGTGCCACCTCGAAACCCCGACAGGCGACCTACAATGAGCAGTTCTTC
>TRBJ2-1|TRBD2|TRBV9
CASSEGFRGGRNEQFF
TGTGCCAGCAGCGAGGGGTTTCGGGGGGGGCGCAATGAGCAGTTCTTC
>TRBJ2-1|NA|TRBV7-6
CASSSRGHLIGGSSYNEQFF
TGTGCCAGCAGCTCTAGGGGACACCTCATAGGAGGTTCCTCCTACAATGAGCAGTTCTTC
>TRBJ2-3|NA|TRBV28
CASSLSSFTGTDTQYF
TGTGCCAGCAGTTTATCTTCCTTTACTGGCACAGATACGCAGTATTTT
>TRBJ2-3|NA|TRBV6-5
CASSYSAGPGTDTQYF
TGTGCCAGCAGTTATTCGGCAGGGCCGGGCACAGATACGCAGTATTTT
>TRBJ2-5|NA|TRBV25-1
CASSGDRDKESRWETQYF
TGTGCCAGCAGTGGCGACCGGGACAAGGAGTCTCGGTGGGAGACCCAGTACTTC
>TRBJ2-5|NA|TRBV9
CASSVDSGVETQYF
TGTGCCAGCAGCGTAGATTCAGGGGTTGAGACCCAGTACTTC
>TRBJ2-2|NA|TRBV11-3
CASSLLADTGELFF
TGTGCCAGCAGCTTACTGGCTGACACCGGGGAGCTGTTTTTT
>TRBJ1-1|NA|TRBV27
CASSAGGPDTEAFF
TGTGCCAGCAGCGCCGGAGGGCCGGACACTGAAGCTTTCTTT
>TRBJ1-2|NA|TRBV29-1
CSVEKDRQYGYTF
TGCAGCGTTGAAAAGGACAGACAGTATGGCTACACCTTC
>TRBJ1-2|NA|TRBV5-6
CASSDSDYGYTF
TGTGCCAGCAGCGACAGTGACTATGGCTACACCTTC
>TRBJ2-3|NA|TRBV7-8
CASSSFGQSTDTQYF
TGTGCCAGCAGCTCCTTCGGACAGTCCACAGATACGCAGTATTTT
>TRBJ1-5|NA|TRBV27
CAGSFERGSNQPQHF
TGTGCCGGCAGTTTTGAACGGGGGAGCAATCAGCCCCAGCATTTT
>TRBJ1-1|NA|TRBV29-1
CSVAPGGRDTEAFF
TGCAGCGTTGCCCCGGGAGGGCGTGACACTGAAGCTTTCTTT
>TRBJ2-3|NA|TRBV5-6
CASSLRESDTQYF
TGTGCCAGCAGCTTGAGGGAGTCTGATACGCAGTATTTT
>TRBJ2-7|NA|TRBV5-8
CASLRQLYSYEQYF
TGTGCCAGCTTGCGGCAGCTGTACTCCTACGAGCAGTACTTC
>TRBJ2-7|TRBD2|TRBV5-1
CASSWTGGKNEQYF
TGCGCCAGCAGCTGGACGGGGGGGAAAAACGAGCAGTACTTC
>TRBJ2-3|NA|TRBV9
CASSVYSGSSTDTQYF
TGTGCCAGCAGCGTATATAGCGGTTCTAGCACAGATACGCAGTATTTT
>TRBJ2-1|TRBD1|TRBV20-1
CSAREWDRQFF
TGCAGTGCTAGGGAGTGGGACAGGCAGTTCTTC
>TRBJ2-3|TRBD2|TRBV15
CATSRDRGETQYF
TGTGCCACCAGCAGAGATCGGGGGGAAACGCAGTATTTT
>TRBJ1-1|NA|TRBV14
CASSLPRTARSGTEAFF
TGTGCCAGCAGCCTTCCCCGGACAGCGAGAAGTGGGACTGAAGCTTTCTTT
>TRBJ2-7|NA|TRBV6-1
CASSSPGLYEQYF
TGTGCCAGCAGTTCACCGGGACTCTACGAGCAGTACTTC
>TRBJ2-3|TRBD2|TRBV5-5
CASSLRGGVADTQYF
TGTGCCAGCAGCCTTCGGGGGGGCGTGGCAGATACGCAGTATTTT
>TRBJ2-3|TRBD2|TRBV5-8
CASSLRLAGRTDTQYF
TGTGCCAGCAGCTTGAGACTAGCGGGGAGAACAGATACGCAGTATTTT
>TRBJ1-5|NA|TRBV6-5
CASRTLGGNQPQHF
TGTGCCAGCAGAACGCTGGGAGGCAATCAGCCCCAGCATTTT
>TRBJ1-1|TRBD1|TRBV5-6
CASSLTGGKNTEAFF
TGTGCCAGCAGCTTGACAGGGGGAAAGAACACTGAAGCTTTCTTT
>TRBJ2-1|NA|TRBV5-4
CASSLEGLVSYNEQFF
TGTGCCAGCAGCTTGGAGGGACTGGTCTCCTACAATGAGCAGTTCTTC